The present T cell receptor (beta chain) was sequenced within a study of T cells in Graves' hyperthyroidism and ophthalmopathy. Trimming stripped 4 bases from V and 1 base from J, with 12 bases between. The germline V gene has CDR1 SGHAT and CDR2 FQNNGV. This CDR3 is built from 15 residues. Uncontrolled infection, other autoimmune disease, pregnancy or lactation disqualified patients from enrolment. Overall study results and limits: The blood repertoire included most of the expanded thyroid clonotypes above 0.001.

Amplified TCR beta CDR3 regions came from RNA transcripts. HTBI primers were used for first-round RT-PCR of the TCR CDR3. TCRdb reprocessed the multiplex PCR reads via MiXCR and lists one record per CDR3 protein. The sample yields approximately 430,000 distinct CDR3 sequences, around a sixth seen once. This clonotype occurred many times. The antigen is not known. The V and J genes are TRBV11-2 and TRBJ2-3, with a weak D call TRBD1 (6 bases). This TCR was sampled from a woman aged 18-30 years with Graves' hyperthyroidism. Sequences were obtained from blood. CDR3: CASSSRTVRTDTQYF. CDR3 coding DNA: TGTGCCAGCAGCTCAAGGACAGTTCGCACAGATACGCAGTATTTT.